This T cell receptor (beta chain) was sequenced in a study of cytomegalovirus exposure and HLA in healthy donors. Study in general: Some 200 million T cells yielded 90 million to 130 million unique TCR beta sequences, as an earlier analysis found.

As to this clone: The antigen remains unidentified.

General observations from the study: The majority of CMV-associated TCR beta chains were reported as apparently HLA-restricted in a later analysis. It emerged from a later analysis that several of the most significant clusters appeared to be linked to common viral pathogens.

The germline CDR1 and CDR2 sequences are LNHDA and SQIVND (reference sequence). V lost 1 base and J lost 0, with 16 bases in between. The CDR3 has 18 residues. Researchers ran the PCR with 60 Vbeta and 13 Jbeta primers. TCRdb keeps only in-frame clones here, not all; method: immunoSEQ multiplex PCR. The sample carries around 110,000 clones, around three quarters recorded once. The clonotype originates from a male donor in good health and CMV-seronegative. The genes are TRBV19 and TRBJ1-5, with no clear D. Specimen: PBMCs. In DNA form, the CDR3 reads TGTGCCAGTAGTATAGCGGCCGGGGAAAAGGGTAGCAATCAGCCCCAGCATTTT. Its protein is CASSIAAGEKGSNQPQHF.